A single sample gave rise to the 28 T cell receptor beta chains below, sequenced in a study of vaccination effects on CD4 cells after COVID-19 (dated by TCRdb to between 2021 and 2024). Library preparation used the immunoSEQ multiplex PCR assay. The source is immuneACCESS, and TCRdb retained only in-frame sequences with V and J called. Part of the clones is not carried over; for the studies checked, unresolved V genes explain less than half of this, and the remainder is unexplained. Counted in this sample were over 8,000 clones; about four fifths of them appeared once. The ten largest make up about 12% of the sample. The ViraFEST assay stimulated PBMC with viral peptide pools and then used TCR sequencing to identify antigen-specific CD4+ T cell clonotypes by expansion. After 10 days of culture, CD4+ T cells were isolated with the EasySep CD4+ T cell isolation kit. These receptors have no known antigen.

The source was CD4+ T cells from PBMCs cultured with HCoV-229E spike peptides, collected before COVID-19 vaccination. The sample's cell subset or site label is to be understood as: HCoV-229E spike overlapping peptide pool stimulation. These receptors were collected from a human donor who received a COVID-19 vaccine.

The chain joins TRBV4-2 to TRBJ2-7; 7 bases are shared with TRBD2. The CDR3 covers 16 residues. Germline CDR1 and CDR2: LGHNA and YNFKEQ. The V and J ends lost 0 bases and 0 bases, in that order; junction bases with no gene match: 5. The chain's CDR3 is CASSQDRRGSSYEQYF. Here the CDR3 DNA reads TGTGCCAGCAGCCAAGATAGGCGGGGGAGCTCCTACGAGCAGTACTTC.

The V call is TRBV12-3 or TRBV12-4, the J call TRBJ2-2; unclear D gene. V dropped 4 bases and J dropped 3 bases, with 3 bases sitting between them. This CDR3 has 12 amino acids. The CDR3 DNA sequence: TGTGCCAGCAGTTCGTACACCGGGGAGCTGTTTTTT. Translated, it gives CASSSYTGELFF.

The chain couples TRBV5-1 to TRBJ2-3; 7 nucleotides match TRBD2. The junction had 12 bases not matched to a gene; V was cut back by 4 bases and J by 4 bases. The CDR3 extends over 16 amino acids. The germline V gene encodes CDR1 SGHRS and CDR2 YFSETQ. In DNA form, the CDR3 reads TGCGCCAGCAGCCCCACTCACGGGGGAGGGGCAGATACGCAGTATTTT. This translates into CASSPTHGGGADTQYF.

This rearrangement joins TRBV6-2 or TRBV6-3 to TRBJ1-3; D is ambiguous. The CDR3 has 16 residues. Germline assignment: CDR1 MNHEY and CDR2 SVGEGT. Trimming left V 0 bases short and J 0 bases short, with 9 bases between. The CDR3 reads CASSYSSTSSGNTIYF. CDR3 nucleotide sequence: TGTGCCAGCAGTTACTCTTCGACGAGCTCTGGAAACACCATATATTTT.

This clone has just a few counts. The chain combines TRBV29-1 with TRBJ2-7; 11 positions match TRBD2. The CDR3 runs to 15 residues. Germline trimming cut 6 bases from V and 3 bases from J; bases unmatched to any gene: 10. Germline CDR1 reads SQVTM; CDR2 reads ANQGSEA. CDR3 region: CSVSYLAGGLYEQYF. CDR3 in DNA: TGCAGCGTATCCTACCTAGCGGGAGGTCTCTACGAGCAGTACTTC.

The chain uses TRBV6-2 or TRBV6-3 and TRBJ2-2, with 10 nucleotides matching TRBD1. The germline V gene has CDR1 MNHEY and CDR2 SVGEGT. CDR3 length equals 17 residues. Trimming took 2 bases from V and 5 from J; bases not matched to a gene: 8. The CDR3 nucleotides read TGTGCCAGCAGTTACGGCAGGACAGGGGGAAATACCGGGGAGCTGTTTTTT. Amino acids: CASSYGRTGGNTGELFF.

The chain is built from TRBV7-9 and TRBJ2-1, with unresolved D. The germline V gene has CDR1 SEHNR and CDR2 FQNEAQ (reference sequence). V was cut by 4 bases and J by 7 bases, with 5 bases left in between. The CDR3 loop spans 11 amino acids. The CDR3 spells CASSSANEQFF. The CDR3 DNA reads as TGTGCCAGCAGCTCAGCGAATGAGCAGTTCTTC. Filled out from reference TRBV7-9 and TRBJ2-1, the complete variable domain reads DTGVSQNPRHKITKRGQNVTFRCDPISEHNRLYWYRQTLGQGPEFLTYFQNEAQLEKSRLLSDRFSAERPKGSFSTLEIQRTEQGDSAMYLCASSSANEQFFGPGTRLTVL.

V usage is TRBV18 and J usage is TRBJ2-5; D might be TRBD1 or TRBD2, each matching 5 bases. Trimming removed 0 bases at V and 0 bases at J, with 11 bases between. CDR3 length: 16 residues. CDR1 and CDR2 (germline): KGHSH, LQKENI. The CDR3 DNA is TGTGCCAGCTCACCACCTTCCCAGGGAGACCAAGAGACCCAGTACTTC. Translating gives CASSPPSQGDQETQYF.

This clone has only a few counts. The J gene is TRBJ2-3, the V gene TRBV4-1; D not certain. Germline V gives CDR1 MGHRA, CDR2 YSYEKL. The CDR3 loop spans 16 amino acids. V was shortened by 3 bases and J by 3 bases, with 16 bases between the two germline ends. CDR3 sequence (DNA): TGCGCCAGCAGCCAGGTCGACTTGGGCTTTACAGATACGCAGTATTTT. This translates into CASSQVDLGFTDTQYF.

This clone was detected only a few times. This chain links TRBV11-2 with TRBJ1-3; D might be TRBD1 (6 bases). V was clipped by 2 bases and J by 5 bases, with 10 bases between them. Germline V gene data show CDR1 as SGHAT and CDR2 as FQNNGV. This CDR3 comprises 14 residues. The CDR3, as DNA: TGTGCCAGCAGCTTATCACAGGGTCGAAACACCATATATTTT. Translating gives CASSLSQGRNTIYF.

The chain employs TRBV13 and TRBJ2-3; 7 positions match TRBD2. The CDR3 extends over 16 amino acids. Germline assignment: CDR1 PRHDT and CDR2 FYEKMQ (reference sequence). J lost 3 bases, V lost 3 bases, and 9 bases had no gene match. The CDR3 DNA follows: TGTGCCAGCAGCTTTGTAACGGGAGGAACTACAGATACGCAGTATTTT. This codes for CASSFVTGGTTDTQYF. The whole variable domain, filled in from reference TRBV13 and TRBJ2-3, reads AAGVIQSPRHLIKEKRETATLKCYPIPRHDTVYWYQQGPGQDPQFLISFYEKMQSDKGSIPDRFSAQQFSDYHSELNMSSLELGDSALYFCASSFVTGGTTDTQYFGPGTRLTVL.

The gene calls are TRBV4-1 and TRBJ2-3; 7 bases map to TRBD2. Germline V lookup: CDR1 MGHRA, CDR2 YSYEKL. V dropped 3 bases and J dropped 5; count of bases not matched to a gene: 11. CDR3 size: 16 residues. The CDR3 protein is CASSQARGAGVDTQYF. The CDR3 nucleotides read TGCGCCAGCAGCCAGGCCCGGGGCGCGGGAGTAGATACGCAGTATTTT.

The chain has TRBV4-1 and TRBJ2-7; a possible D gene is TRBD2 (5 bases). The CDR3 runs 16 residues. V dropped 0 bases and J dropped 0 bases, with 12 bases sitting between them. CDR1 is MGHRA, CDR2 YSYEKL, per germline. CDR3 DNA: TGCGCCAGCAGCCAAGATAATAGCGCCTTCTCCTACGAGCAGTACTTC. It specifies CASSQDNSAFSYEQYF.

The CDR3 bases are TGTGCCAGCAGCGGCCAGACAGGGGCCATCCAGTTCTTC. It translates to CASSGQTGAIQFF. This sequence joins TRBV7-9 and TRBJ2-1; TRBD1 matches at 8 bases. V lost 5 bases to trimming and J lost 13 bases; unmatched junction nucleotides: 10. The CDR3 runs to 13 residues. Germline V gene lookup returns CDR1 SEHNR and CDR2 FQNEAQ (reference sequence).

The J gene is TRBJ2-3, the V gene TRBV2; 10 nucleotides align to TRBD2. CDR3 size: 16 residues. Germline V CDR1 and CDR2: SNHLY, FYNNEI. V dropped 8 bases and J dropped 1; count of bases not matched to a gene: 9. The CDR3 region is CASPAGGPSGTDTQYF. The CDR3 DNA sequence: TGTGCCAGCCCAGCGGGAGGGCCCTCGGGCACAGATACGCAGTATTTT.

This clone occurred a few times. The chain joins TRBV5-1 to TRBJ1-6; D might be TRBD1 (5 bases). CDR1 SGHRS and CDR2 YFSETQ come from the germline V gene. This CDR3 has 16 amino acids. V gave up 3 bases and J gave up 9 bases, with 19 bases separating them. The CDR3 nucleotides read TGCGCCAGCAGCTCTATGTTCTCGGGGGAGACTTCACCCCTCCACTTT. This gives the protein CASSSMFSGETSPLHF.

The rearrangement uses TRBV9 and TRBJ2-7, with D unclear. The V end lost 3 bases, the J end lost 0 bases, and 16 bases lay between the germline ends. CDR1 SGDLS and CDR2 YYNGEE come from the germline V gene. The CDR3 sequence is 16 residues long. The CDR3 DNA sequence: TGTGCCAGCAGCGGCCGTCAAGTTGACCCCTCCTACGAGCAGTACTTC. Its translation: CASSGRQVDPSYEQYF.

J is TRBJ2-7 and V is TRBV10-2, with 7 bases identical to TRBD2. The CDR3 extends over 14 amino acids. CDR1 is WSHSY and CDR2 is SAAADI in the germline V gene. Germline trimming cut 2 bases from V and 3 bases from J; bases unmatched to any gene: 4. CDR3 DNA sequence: TGCGCCAGCAGTGAGCGGCCTAGCGGCTACGAGCAGTACTTC. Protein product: CASSERPSGYEQYF.

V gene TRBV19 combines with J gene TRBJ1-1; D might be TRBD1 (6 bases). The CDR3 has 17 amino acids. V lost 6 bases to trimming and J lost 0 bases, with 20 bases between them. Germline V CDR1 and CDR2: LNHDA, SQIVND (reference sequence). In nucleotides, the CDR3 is TGTGCCAGTAGGCTAGGTCGGCAGGGGAGCATGAACACTGAAGCTTTCTTT. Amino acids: CASRLGRQGSMNTEAFF.

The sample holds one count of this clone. In DNA, the CDR3 is TGTGCCAGCCGCCCCAGCCGACGCCGAGGGGGTGATGGCTACACCTTC. As protein: CASRPSRRRGGDGYTF. The chain carries TRBV19 and TRBJ1-2; TRBD1 might be the D (6 bases). The CDR3 spans 16 residues. Trimming took off 9 bases at V and 6 bases at J, with 26 bases between the two ends. Germline V gives CDR1 LNHDA, CDR2 SQIVND (reference sequence).

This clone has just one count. CDR3 coding DNA: TGTGCCAGCAGCCAAGAGACAGATACGCAGTATTTT. It translates to CASSQETDTQYF. This chain joins TRBV3-1 (or the pseudogene TRBV3-2) and TRBJ2-3, with D hard to call. V was cut by 0 bases and J by 3 bases, with 1 base left in between. This CDR3 spans 12 amino acids. Germline V CDR1 and CDR2: LGHDT, YNNKEL (reference sequence).

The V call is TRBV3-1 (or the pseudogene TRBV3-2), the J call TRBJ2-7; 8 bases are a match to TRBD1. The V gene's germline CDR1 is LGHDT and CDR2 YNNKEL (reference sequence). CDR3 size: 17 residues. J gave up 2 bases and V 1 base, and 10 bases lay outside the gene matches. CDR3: CASSQAMGTGLPYEQYF. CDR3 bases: TGTGCCAGCAGCCAAGCTATGGGGACAGGACTTCCCTACGAGCAGTACTTC.

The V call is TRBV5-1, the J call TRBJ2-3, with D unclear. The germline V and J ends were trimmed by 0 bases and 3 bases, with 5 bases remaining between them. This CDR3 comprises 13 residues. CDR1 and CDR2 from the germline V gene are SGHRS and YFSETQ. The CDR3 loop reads CASSLAGTDTQYF. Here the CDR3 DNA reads TGCGCCAGCAGCTTGGCCGGGACAGATACGCAGTATTTT.

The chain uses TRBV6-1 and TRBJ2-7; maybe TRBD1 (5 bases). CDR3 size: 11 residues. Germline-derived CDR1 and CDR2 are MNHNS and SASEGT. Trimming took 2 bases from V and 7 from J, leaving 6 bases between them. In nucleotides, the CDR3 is TGTGCCAGCAGTGAAAGGGGAGAGCAGTACTTC. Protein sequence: CASSERGEQYF.

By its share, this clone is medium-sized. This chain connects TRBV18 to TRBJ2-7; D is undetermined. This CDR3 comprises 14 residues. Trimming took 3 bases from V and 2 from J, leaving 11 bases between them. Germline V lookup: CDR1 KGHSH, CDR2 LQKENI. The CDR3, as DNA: TGTGCCAGCTCACCTTCCTCCGTCACCTACGAGCAGTACTTC. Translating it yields CASSPSSVTYEQYF.

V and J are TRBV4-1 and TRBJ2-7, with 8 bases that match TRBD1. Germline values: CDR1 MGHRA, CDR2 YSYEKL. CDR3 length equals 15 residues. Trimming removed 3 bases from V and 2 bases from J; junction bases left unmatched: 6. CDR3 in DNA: TGCGCCAGCAGCCATACCGGGACAGGTGCCTACGAGCAGTACTTC. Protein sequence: CASSHTGTGAYEQYF.

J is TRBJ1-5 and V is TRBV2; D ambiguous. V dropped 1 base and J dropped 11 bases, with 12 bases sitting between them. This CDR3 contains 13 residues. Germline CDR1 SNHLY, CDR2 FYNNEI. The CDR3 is CASSEGGLSSQHF. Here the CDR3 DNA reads TGTGCCAGCAGTGAAGGGGGTCTCTCTTCCCAGCATTTT. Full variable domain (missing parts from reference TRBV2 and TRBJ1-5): EPEVTQTPSHQVTQMGQEVILRCVPISNHLYFYWYRQILGQKVEFLVSFYNNEISEKSEIFDDQFSVERPDGSNFTLKIRSTKLEDSAMYFCASSEGGLSSQHFGDGTRLSIL.

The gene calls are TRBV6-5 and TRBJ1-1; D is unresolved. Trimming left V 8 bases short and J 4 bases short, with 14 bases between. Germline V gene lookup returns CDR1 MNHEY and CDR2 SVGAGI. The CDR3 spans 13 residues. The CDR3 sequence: CASRPAWATEAFF. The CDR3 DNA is TGTGCCAGCCGCCCCGCCTGGGCCACTGAAGCTTTCTTT.